This T cell receptor beta chain was sequenced for a study of CD8+ T cells in alopecia areata. Study-level background: Oral tofacitinib, 5 to 10 mg twice daily, was given in an open-label trial. Study conclusions and caveats: Alopecia totalis/universalis scalp especially showed more expanded CD8+ clones than normal scalp. For patients receiving tofacitinib, scalp clonality and expanded CD8+ clones among the top 100 significantly decreased. Links between baseline CD8+ expansion and response need larger treated cohorts.

CDR3 size: 12 residues. V was trimmed by 7 bases and J by 6 bases, leaving 10 bases between them. CDR1 and CDR2 (germline): SNHLY, FYNNEI. Documented treatment: oral pan-JAK inhibitor, 5-10 mg twice daily. Points on this clone: As yet, its antigen is unknown.

Extraction and reverse transcription of RNA yielded cDNA as the sequencing template. Assay: immunoSEQ multiplex PCR; the TCRdb copy retains only in-frame clones and omits some. The sample includes about 180,000 clones, 58% of them seen just once. This TCR was sampled from a human donor with alopecia areata. Sequenced material: CD4+ T cells sorted from blood, taken at approximately week 55, from a patient treated with tofacitinib. This chain connects TRBV2 to TRBJ1-5; D is perhaps TRBD1 (5 bases). In DNA, the CDR3 is TGTGCCAGCACCAGAAGGGGTCAGCCCCAGCATTTT. Translating it yields CASTRRGQPQHF.